The entry below gives a single T cell receptor (beta chain) sequence along with its context. The antigen remains undetermined. The data derive from a study of T cells after yellow fever vaccination. For the study at large: For low cell numbers, libraries were made with SMART-Seq v4 Ultra Low Input. Points from the study as a whole: Some clonotypes were seen in both the CD4 and the CD8 compartments. These made up a small share and likely arose from convergent recombination. Though weaker, the secondary response peaked faster, on day 5 versus 15. Once the booster was given, most primary-vaccination clones reappeared, at about 96% for CD4 and 85% to 90% for CD8.

TCRdb re-analysed the 5' RACE reads in MiXCR, keeping a single row per CDR3 protein. The sample consists of about 260,000 distinct CDR3 sequences, about an eighth of them appearing once. The V gene's germline CDR1 is SGHTA and CDR2 FQGNSA. With 3 bases removed from V and 2 bases from J, the gap between germline ends came to 5 bases. The CDR3 is 14 amino acids. This TCR was recovered from a man aged 25 to 40 who received the YFV17D yellow fever vaccine. The specimen comprised CD4+ T cells sorted from PBMCs, sampled 45 days after the yellow fever booster vaccination. The chain uses TRBV7-2 and TRBJ2-6; D remains ambiguous. CDR3 sequence: CASSFGAGANVLTF. The CDR3 DNA is TGTGCCAGCAGCTTCGGAGCTGGGGCCAACGTCCTGACTTTC. The whole variable domain, filled in from reference TRBV7-2 and TRBJ2-6, reads GAGVSQSPSNKVTEKGKDVELRCDPISGHTALYWYRQSLGQGLEFLIYFQGNSAPDKSGLPSDRFSAERTGGSVSTLTIQRTQQEDSAVYLCASSFGAGANVLTFGAGSRLTVL.